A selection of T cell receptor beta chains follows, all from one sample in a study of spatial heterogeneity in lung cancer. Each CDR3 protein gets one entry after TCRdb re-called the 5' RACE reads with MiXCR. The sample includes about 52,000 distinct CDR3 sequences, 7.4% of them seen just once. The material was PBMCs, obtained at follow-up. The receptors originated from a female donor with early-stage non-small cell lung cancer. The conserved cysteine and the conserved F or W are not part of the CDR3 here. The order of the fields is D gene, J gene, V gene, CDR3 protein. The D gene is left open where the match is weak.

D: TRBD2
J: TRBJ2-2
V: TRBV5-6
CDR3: ASSPWLADTGELF

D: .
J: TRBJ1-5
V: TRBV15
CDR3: AIAIYRTSNQPQH

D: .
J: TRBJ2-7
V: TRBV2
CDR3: ASSRELLNAYEQY

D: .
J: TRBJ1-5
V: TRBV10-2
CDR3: ASSPSGTNQPQH

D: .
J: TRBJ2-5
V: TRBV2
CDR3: ASSGVEGQETQY

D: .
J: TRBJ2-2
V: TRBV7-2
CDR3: ASSLIVVANTGELF

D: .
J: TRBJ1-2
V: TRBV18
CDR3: ASSPEDART

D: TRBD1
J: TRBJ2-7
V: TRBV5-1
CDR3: ASSLVGGQGLYEQY

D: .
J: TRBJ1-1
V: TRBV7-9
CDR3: ASSLAWNPDLAF

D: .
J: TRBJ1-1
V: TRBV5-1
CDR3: ASSLDRASTEAF

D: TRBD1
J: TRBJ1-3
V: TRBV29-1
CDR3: SVAGTVGNTIY

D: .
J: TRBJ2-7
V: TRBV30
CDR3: AWKETYEQY

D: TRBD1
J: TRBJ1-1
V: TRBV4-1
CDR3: ASSQAGGPYDTEAF

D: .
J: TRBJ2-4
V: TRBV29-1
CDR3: SVHQEGVAKNIQY

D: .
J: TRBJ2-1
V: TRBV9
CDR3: ASSVSSTEDNEQF

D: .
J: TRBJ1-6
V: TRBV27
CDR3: ASSGRAPYNSPLH

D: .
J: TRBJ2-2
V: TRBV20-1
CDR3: SATDSGTFFGELF

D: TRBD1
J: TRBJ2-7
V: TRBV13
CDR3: ASSNRGTYEQY

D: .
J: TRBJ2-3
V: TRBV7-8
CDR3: ASSLGAIRGTDTQY

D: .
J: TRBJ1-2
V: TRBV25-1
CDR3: ASSEPATGDYGYT

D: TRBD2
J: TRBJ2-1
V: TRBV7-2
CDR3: ASSSTGTSGGRSYNEQF

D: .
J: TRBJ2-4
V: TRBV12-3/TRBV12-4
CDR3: ASSLGSAKNIQY

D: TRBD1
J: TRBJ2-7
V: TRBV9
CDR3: ASSAGQGSSYEQY

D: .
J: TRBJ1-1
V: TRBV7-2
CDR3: ASSRTVNTEAF

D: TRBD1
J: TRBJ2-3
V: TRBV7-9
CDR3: ASSLRQGTDTQY

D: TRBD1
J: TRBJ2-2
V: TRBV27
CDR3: ASRRGQGLFGDGELF

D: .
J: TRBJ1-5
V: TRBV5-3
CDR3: ARSIGRFKTQPQH

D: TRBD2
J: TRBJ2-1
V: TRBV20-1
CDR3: SARRRGIYNEQF

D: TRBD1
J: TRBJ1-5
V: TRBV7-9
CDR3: ASSPGTGLGNQPQH

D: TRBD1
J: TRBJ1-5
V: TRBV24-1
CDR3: AAPLRGQDPYQPQH

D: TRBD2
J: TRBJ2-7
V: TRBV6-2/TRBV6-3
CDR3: ASRPSGTSGYEQY

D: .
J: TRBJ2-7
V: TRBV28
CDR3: ASSLSGVYEQY

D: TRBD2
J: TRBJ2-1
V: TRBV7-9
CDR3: ASSLRGGHNEQF

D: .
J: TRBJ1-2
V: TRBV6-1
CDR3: ASSLYDELGYT